The sequence of this T cell receptor (beta chain) was determined in a study of T cell repertoires in cytomegalovirus infection. Study information: Indicated by public TCR beta signatures were CMV infection and matching HLA type. Findings and limits, study-wide: The response measured ex vivo was dominated by TCR beta clonotypes (HLA-C-restricted and CMV-specific). Summed frequency of public TCR beta families distinguished CMV carriers with the relevant HLA.

On this clonotype itself: Its antigen remains unidentified.

J gave up 2 bases and V 8 bases, and 3 bases lay outside the gene matches. The CDR3 contains 13 residues. Per the germline V gene, CDR1 is MNHEY and CDR2 is SMNVEV (reference sequence). Using its own MiXCR run on the reads, TCRdb lists one record per CDR3 protein. The table records under 850,000 distinct CDR3 sequences, less than 40% of them present only once. This sequence originates from a human donor in good health (CMV status not recorded). Some clones in this sample may be carry-over from other donors' samples. The sample comprised PBMCs. This chain uses TRBV27 with TRBJ2-4; 7 bases line up with TRBD1. The CDR3 loop is CASGTVTKNIQYF. DNA for the CDR3: TGTGCCAGCGGGACAGTGACCAAAAACATTCAGTACTTC.